Listed below are T cell receptor beta chains from one sample, sequenced in a study of cytomegalovirus exposure and HLA in healthy donors. Data came from immunoSEQ multiplex PCR; TCRdb stores just in-frame clones and leaves some out. The sample shows 130,000 or so clones, around 74% of them seen only once. Material: PBMCs. These TCRs come from a man in his forties in good health and CMV-seropositive. The CDR3 runs from the conserved cysteine through the conserved F or W. A D gene is named only where the DNA matches it firmly. Size is stated for part of the rows, as once, few or many counts, or as a class when the clone is expanded.

size | J | D | V | CDR3 | DNA
once | TRBJ1-5 | NA | TRBV6-1 | CASRLLGAPNGPQHF | TGTGCCAGCAGGCTACTCGGAGCTCCAAATGGGCCCCAGCATTTT
NA | TRBJ2-1 | TRBD1 | TRBV6-1 | CASTTGTGSYNEQFF | TGTGCCAGCACCACCGGGACAGGATCCTACAATGAGCAGTTCTTC
NA | TRBJ1-1 | NA | TRBV5-6 | CASTLRGLDTEAFF | TGTGCCAGCACCCTCAGAGGGTTGGACACTGAAGCTTTCTTT
NA | TRBJ2-2 | NA | TRBV5-1 | CASSFPGVYEELFF | TGCGCCAGCAGCTTCCCAGGGGTTTACGAGGAGCTGTTTTTT
few | TRBJ1-3 | NA | TRBV28 | CASSPFTGSGNTIYF | TGTGCCAGCAGTCCCTTCACAGGGTCTGGAAACACCATATATTTT
NA | TRBJ1-1 | NA | TRBV7-6 | CASSSGMRTEAFF | TGTGCCAGCAGCTCAGGGATGAGAACTGAAGCTTTCTTT
few | TRBJ1-5 | TRBD1 | TRBV7-2 | CASGGPGQGLLHQPQHF | TGTGCCAGCGGAGGACCGGGACAGGGTTTATTGCATCAGCCCCAGCATTTT
NA | TRBJ1-2 | TRBD1 | TRBV11-2 | CASSPRTGLGYTF | TGTGCCAGCAGCCCCCGGACAGGGCTCGGCTACACCTTC
NA | TRBJ2-1 | TRBD1 | TRBV27 | CASNRAGGYNEQFF | TGTGCCAGCAACAGGGCAGGGGGCTACAATGAGCAGTTCTTC
NA | TRBJ1-2 | NA | TRBV6-1 | CASRGQTYGYTF | TGTGCCAGCAGAGGACAGACTTATGGCTACACCTTC
once | TRBJ1-5 | NA | TRBV5-5 | CASSFGTQSGQPQHF | TGTGCCAGCAGCTTTGGAACGCAATCAGGTCAGCCCCAGCATTTT
NA | TRBJ2-7 | TRBD1 | TRBV5-1 | CASSIGQGDEQYF | TGCGCCAGCAGCATAGGACAGGGGGACGAGCAGTACTTC
once | TRBJ2-5 | TRBD2 | TRBV7-2 | CASSPGTSGEEAQYF | TGTGCCAGCAGCCCCGGGACTAGCGGGGAAGAGGCCCAGTACTTC
few | TRBJ2-2 | TRBD1 | TRBV7-9 | CASSSRQGVNTGELFF | TGTGCCAGCAGTTCTAGACAGGGGGTGAACACCGGGGAGCTGTTTTTT
NA | TRBJ1-2 | NA | TRBV6-1 | CASSEQGNYGYPF | TGTGCCAGCAGTGAACAGGGAAACTATGGCTACCCCTTC
NA | TRBJ2-7 | NA | TRBV4-1 | CASSRTESSYEQYF | TGCGCCAGCAGCCGTACAGAGAGCTCCTACGAGCAGTACTTC
NA | TRBJ2-3 | TRBD2 | TRBV27 | CASSRSGGGLDTQYF | TGTGCCAGCAGTCGCTCCGGGGGGGGATTAGATACGCAGTATTTT
NA | TRBJ2-1 | TRBD2 | TRBV7-6 | CASSLAASGGNEQFF | TGTGCCAGCAGCTTAGCGGCTAGCGGGGGCAATGAGCAGTTCTTC
NA | TRBJ1-5 | NA | TRBV6-5 | CASGELNGNQPQHF | TGTGCCAGCGGAGAGTTAAATGGAAATCAGCCCCAGCATTTT
NA | TRBJ2-1 | NA | TRBV9 | CASSVSTLSNEQFF | TGTGCCAGCAGCGTATCTACCTTGAGCAATGAGCAGTTCTTC
NA | TRBJ2-7 | NA | TRBV10-3 | CAISGQTYEQYF | TGTGCCATCAGTGGGCAGACCTACGAGCAGTACTTC
NA | TRBJ2-3 | NA | TRBV28 | CASTGGPRDDTQYF | TGTGCCAGCACAGGAGGCCCGCGGGACGATACGCAGTATTTT
NA | TRBJ2-5 | TRBD2 | TRBV5-1 | CASSLGILAGVLKETQYF | TGCGCCAGCAGCTTGGGGATACTAGCGGGGGTGCTAAAAGAGACCCAGTACTTC
few | TRBJ1-5 | NA | TRBV21-1 | CASYRIPRDTNNQPQHF | TGTGCCAGTTATAGAATCCCCCGTGACACAAATAATCAGCCCCAGCATTTT
NA | TRBJ2-5 | TRBD1 | TRBV4-1 | CASSQDNRGSETQYF | TGCGCCAGCAGCCAAGATAACAGGGGATCAGAGACCCAGTACTTC
NA | TRBJ1-2 | TRBD1 | TRBV28 | CASSLRRGGRGHGYTF | TGTGCCAGCAGTTTACGAAGAGGGGGCAGGGGGCATGGCTACACCTTC
NA | TRBJ1-6 | TRBD1 | TRBV6-5 | CASSLDRVNSPLHF | TGTGCCAGCAGCCTGGACAGGGTTAATTCACCCCTCCACTTT
few | TRBJ2-6 | TRBD1 | TRBV2 | CASSGQGTGANVLTF | TGTGCCAGCAGTGGACAGGGGACCGGGGCCAACGTCCTGACTTTC